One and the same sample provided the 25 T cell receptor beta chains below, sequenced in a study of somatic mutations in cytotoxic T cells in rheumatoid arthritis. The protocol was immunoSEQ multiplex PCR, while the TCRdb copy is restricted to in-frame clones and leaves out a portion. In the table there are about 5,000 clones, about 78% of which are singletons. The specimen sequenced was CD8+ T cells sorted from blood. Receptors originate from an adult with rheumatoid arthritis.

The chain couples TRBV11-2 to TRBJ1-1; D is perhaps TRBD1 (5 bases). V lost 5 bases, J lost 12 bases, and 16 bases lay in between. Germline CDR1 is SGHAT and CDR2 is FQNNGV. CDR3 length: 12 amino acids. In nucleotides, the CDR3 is TGTGCCAGCAGCCGAGGGACCTCAGGGACTTTCTTT. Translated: CASSRGTSGTFF. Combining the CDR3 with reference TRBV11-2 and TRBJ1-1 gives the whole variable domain EAGVAQSPRYKIIEKRQSVAFWCNPISGHATLYWYQQILGQGPKLLIQFQNNGVVDDSQLPKDRFSAERLKGVDSTLKIQPAKLEDSAVYLCASSRGTSGTFFGQGTRLTVV.

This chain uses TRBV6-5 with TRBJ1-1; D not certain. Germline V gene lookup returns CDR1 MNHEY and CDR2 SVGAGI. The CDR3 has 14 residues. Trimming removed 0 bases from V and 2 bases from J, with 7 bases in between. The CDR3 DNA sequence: TGTGCCAGCAGTTACTCGTTGCTCAACACTGAAGCTTTCTTT. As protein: CASSYSLLNTEAFF.

CDR3 sequence (DNA): TGTGCCAGCTCACTGGGGTTAGCGGGCGAGAACACCGGGGAGCTGTTTTTT. This sequence encodes CASSLGLAGENTGELFF. This rearrangement joins TRBV18 to TRBJ2-2; 7 nucleotides line up with TRBD2. The CDR3 has 17 residues. The trim removed 4 bases at V and 1 base at J, leaving 9 bases unmatched. Germline V lookup: CDR1 KGHSH, CDR2 LQKENI.

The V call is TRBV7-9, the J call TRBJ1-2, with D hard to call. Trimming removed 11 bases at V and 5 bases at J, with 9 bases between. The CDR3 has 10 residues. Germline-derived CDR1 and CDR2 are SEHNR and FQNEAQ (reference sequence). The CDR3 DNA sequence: TGTGCCGTGGAAGGGTATGGCTACACCTTC. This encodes CAVEGYGYTF.

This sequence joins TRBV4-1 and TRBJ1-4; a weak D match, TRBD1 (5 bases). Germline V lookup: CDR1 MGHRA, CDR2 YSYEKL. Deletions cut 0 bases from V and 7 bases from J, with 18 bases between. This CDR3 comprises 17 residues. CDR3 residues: CASSQDRAAADSEKLFF. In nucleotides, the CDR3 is TGCGCCAGCAGCCAAGATCGGGCGGCGGCCGACAGTGAAAAACTGTTTTTT.

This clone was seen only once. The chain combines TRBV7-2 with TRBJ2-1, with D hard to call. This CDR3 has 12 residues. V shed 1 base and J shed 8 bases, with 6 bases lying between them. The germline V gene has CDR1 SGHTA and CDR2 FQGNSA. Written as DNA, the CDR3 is TGTGCCAGCAGCTTAGGCTGGGATGAGCAGTTCTTC. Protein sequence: CASSLGWDEQFF. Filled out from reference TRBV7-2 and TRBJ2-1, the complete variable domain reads GAGVSQSPSNKVTEKGKDVELRCDPISGHTALYWYRQSLGQGLEFLIYFQGNSAPDKSGLPSDRFSAERTGGSVSTLTIQRTQQEDSAVYLCASSLGWDEQFFGPGTRLTVL.

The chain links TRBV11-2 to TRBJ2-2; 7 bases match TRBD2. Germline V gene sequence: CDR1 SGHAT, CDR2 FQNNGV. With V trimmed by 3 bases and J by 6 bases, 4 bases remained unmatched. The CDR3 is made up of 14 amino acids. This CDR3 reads CASSFKTSPGELFF. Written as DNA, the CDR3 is TGTGCCAGCAGCTTTAAGACTAGCCCCGGGGAGCTGTTTTTT.

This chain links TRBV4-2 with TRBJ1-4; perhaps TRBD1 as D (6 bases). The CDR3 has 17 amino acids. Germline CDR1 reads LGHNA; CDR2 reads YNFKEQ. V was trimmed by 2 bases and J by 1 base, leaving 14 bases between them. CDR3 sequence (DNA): TGTGCCAGCAGCCAAAGAGGGGGATTAGGAACTAATGAAAAACTGTTTTTT. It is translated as CASSQRGGLGTNEKLFF.

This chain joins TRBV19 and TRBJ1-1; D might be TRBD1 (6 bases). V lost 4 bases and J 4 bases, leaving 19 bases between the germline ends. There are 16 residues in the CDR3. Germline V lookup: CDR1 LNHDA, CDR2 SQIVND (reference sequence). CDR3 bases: TGTGCCAGTAGTACTCGCGAGCCTACAGGGATCACTGAAGCTTTCTTT. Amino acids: CASSTREPTGITEAFF. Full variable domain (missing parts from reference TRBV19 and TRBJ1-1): DGGITQSPKYLFRKEGQNVTLSCEQNLNHDAMYWYRQDPGQGLRLIYYSQIVNDFQKGDIAEGYSVSREKKESFPLTVTSAQKNPTAFYLCASSTREPTGITEAFFGQGTRLTVV.

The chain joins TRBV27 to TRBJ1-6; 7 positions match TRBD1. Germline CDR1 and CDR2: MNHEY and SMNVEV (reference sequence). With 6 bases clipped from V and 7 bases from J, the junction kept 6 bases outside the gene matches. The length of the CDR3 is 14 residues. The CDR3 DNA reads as TGTGCCAGCAGACTAGGGGGCGAGAATTCACCCCTCCACTTT. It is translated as CASRLGGENSPLHF.

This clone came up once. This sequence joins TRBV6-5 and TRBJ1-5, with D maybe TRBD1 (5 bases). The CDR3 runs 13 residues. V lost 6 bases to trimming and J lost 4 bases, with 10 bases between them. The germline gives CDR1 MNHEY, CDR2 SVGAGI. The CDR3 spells CASRVGENQPQHF. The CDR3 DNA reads TGTGCCAGCAGAGTAGGGGAAAATCAGCCCCAGCATTTT.

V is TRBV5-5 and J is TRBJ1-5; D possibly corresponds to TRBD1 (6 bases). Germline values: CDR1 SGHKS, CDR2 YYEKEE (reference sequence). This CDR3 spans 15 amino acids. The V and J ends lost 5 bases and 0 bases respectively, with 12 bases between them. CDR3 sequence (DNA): TGTGCCAGCAGTACACAGGGATATAGCAATCAGCCCCAGCATTTT. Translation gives CASSTQGYSNQPQHF.

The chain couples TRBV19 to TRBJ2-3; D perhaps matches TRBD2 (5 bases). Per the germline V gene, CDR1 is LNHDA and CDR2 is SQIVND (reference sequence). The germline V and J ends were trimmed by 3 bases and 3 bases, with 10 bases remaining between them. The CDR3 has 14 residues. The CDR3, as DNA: TGTGCCAGTAGTATTGTTACTAGTACAGATACGCAGTATTTT. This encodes CASSIVTSTDTQYF.

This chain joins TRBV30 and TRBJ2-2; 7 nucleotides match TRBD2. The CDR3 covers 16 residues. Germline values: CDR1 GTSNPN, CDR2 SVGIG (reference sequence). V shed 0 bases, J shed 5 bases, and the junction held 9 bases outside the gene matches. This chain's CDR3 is CAWSVLILSGTGELFF. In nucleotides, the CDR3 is TGTGCCTGGAGTGTACTGATACTTAGCGGGACCGGGGAGCTGTTTTTT.

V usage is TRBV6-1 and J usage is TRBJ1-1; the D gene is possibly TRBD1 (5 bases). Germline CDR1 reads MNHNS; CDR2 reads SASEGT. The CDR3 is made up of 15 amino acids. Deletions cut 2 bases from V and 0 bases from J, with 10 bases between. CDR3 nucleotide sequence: TGTGCCAGCAGTGAATGGGCAGGGATGAACACTGAAGCTTTCTTT. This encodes CASSEWAGMNTEAFF.

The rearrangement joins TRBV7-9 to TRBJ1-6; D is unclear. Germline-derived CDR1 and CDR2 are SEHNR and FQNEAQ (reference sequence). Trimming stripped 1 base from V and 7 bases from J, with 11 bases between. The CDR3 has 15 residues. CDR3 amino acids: CASSLDGLRNSPLHF. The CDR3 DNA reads TGTGCCAGCAGCTTAGATGGCTTAAGGAATTCACCCCTCCACTTT.

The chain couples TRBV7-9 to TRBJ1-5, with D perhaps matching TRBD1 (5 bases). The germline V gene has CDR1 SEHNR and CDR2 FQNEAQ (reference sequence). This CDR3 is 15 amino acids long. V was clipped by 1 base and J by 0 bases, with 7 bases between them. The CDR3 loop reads CASSLGGGSNQPQHF. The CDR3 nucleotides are TGTGCCAGCAGCTTAGGGGGCGGTAGCAATCAGCCCCAGCATTTT.

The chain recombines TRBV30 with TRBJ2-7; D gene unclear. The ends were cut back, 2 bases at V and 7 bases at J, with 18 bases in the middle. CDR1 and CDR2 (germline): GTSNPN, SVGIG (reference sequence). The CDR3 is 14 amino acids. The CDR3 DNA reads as TGTGCCTGGAGTTCCTACGGCTTCTCGATAGAGCAGTACTTC. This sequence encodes CAWSSYGFSIEQYF.

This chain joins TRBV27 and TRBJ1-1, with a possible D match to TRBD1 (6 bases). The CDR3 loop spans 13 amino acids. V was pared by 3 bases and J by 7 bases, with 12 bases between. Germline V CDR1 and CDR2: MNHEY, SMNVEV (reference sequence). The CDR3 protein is CASSLLGASEAFF. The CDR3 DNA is TGTGCCAGCAGTTTGTTGGGGGCTAGTGAAGCTTTCTTT.

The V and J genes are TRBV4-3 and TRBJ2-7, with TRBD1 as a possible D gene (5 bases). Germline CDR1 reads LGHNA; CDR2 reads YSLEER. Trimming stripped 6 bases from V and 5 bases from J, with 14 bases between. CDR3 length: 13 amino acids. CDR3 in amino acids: CASSEQVVDEQYF. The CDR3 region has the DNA TGCGCCAGCAGTGAACAGGTGGTGGACGAGCAGTACTTC.

CDR3 nucleotide sequence: TGTGCCAGCAACTCAGGGACAGCGGGCTACACCTTC. It translates to CASNSGTAGYTF. This sequence joins TRBV7-8 and TRBJ1-2; 7 positions match TRBD1. The junction had 7 bases not matched to a gene; V was cut back by 7 bases and J by 8 bases. This CDR3 is built from 12 residues. Germline V gene data show CDR1 as SGHVS and CDR2 as FQNEAQ.

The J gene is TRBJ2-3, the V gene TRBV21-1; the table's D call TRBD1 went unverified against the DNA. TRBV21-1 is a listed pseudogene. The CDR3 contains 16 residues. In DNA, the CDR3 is TGTGCCAGCAGCAACCGGACAGGGGCAGGGCCAGATACGCAGTATTTT. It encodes CASSNRTGAGPDTQYF.

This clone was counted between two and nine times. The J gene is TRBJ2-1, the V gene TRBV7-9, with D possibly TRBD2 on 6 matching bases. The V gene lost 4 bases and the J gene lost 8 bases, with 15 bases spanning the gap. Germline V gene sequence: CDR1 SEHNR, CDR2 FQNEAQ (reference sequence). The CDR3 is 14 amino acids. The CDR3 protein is CASSSMGTLHEQFF. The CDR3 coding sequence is TGTGCCAGCAGCTCAATGGGGACTCTCCATGAGCAGTTCTTC.

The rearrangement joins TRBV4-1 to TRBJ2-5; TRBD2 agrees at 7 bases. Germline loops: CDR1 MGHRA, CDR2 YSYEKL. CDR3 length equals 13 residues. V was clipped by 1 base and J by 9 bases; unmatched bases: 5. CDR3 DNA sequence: TGCGCCAGCAGCCAAGGCGGGAGAAGTCCCCAGTACTTC. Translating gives CASSQGGRSPQYF.

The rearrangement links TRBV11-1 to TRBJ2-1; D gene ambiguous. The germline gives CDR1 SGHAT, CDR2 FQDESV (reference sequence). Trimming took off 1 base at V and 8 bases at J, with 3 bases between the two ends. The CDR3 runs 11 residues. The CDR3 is CASSLGHEQFF. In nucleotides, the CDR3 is TGTGCCAGCAGCTTAGGCCATGAGCAGTTCTTC.